One and the same sample provided the 9 T cell receptor beta chains below, sequenced in a study of blood T cell repertoires in COVID-19. The table came from immunoSEQ multiplex PCR; TCRdb's copy has only in-frame clones and leaves some out. The repertoire holds about 200,000 clones, with 88% as singletons. Sequencing was carried out using peripheral blood. The receptor set was obtained from a human donor in a cohort sampled during active COVID-19.

The rearrangement links TRBV5-1 to TRBJ2-1, with 11 bases fitting TRBD1. The CDR3 is 15 residues long. CDR1 and CDR2 (germline): SGHRS, YFSETQ. J was trimmed by 7 bases and V by 0 bases; bases with no gene match: 3. CDR3 in amino acids: CASSLVGTGGNEQFF. CDR3 DNA: TGCGCCAGCAGCTTGGTGGGGACAGGGGGGAATGAGCAGTTCTTC. The full variable domain, completed using reference TRBV5-1 and TRBJ2-1, is KAGVTQTPRYLIKTRGQQVTLSCSPISGHRSVSWYQQTPGQGLQFLFEYFSETQRNKGNFPGRFSGRQFSNSRSEMNVSTLELGDSALYLCASSLVGTGGNEQFFGPGTRLTVL.

The chain is built from TRBV27 and TRBJ2-1; D not certain. Germline CDR1 reads MNHEY; CDR2 reads SMNVEV (reference sequence). V gave up 3 bases and J gave up 1 base, with 7 bases separating them. The CDR3 covers 14 residues. The CDR3: CASSFRRSYNEQFF. In nucleotides, the CDR3 is TGTGCCAGCAGTTTTCGTCGGTCCTACAATGAGCAGTTCTTC.

V gene TRBV3-1 (or the pseudogene TRBV3-2) combines with J gene TRBJ1-2; TRBD1 might be the D (5 bases). Germline CDR1 reads LGHDT; CDR2 reads YNNKEL (reference sequence). The CDR3 totals 14 residues. Trimming took off 0 bases at V and 5 bases at J, with 10 bases between the two ends. The CDR3 sequence: CASSQEPGFYGYTF. CDR3 bases: TGTGCCAGCAGCCAAGAACCAGGGTTTTATGGCTACACCTTC.

CDR3 sequence (DNA): TGTGCCAGCAGCTGGGGACAGGGGTCCTACGAGCAGTACTTC. Its protein product is CASSWGQGSYEQYF. V usage is TRBV5-6 and J usage is TRBJ2-7; 10 bases match TRBD1. J gave up 1 base and V 3 bases, and 1 base lay outside the gene matches. The CDR3 covers 14 residues. Germline CDR1 SGHDT, CDR2 YYEEEE.

This clone has a handful of counts. The chain links TRBV10-1 to TRBJ1-1; D unclear. V was pared by 3 bases and J by 5 bases, with 10 bases between. The CDR3 has 13 amino acids. In germline, CDR1 is WNHNN, CDR2 SYGVQD (reference sequence). CDR3 sequence: CASSDPRGTEAFF. CDR3 coding DNA: TGCGCCAGCAGTGATCCCCGAGGGACTGAAGCTTTCTTT.

This chain links TRBV18 with TRBJ2-1; D is uncertain. In germline, CDR1 is KGHSH, CDR2 LQKENI. Trimming removed 6 bases at V and 4 bases at J, with 10 bases between. The CDR3 covers 13 residues. The CDR3 spells CASSGSQYNEQFF. The CDR3 coding sequence is TGTGCCAGCTCCGGGTCTCAATACAATGAGCAGTTCTTC.

V is TRBV4-3 and J is TRBJ2-7; tentative D call: TRBD2 (6 bases). The CDR3 sequence is 16 residues long. V gave up 0 bases and J gave up 4 bases, with 16 bases separating them. Germline V gives CDR1 LGHNA, CDR2 YSLEER. The CDR3 bases are TGCGCCAGCAGCCAAGATGTAGTGGGAGGTGGTTACGAGCAGTACTTC. It codes for CASSQDVVGGGYEQYF.

This clone was counted only a few times. The CDR3 DNA follows: TGCAGCGTTGGAGGGGACTACTATGGCTACACCTTC. Amino acid sequence: CSVGGDYYGYTF. This chain joins TRBV29-1 and TRBJ1-2, with D possibly matching TRBD1 (5 bases). V lost 4 bases, J lost 3 bases, and 9 bases lay in between. CDR1 is SQVTM, CDR2 ANQGSEA, per germline. CDR3 length equals 12 residues.

The chain combines TRBV4-3 with TRBJ2-5, with D unresolved. This CDR3 contains 14 residues. In germline, CDR1 is LGHNA, CDR2 YSLEER. V lost 0 bases to trimming and J lost 4 bases, with 9 bases between them. CDR3 sequence: CASSQDARGETQYF. In DNA, the CDR3 is TGCGCCAGCAGCCAAGATGCTCGCGGAGAGACCCAGTACTTC.